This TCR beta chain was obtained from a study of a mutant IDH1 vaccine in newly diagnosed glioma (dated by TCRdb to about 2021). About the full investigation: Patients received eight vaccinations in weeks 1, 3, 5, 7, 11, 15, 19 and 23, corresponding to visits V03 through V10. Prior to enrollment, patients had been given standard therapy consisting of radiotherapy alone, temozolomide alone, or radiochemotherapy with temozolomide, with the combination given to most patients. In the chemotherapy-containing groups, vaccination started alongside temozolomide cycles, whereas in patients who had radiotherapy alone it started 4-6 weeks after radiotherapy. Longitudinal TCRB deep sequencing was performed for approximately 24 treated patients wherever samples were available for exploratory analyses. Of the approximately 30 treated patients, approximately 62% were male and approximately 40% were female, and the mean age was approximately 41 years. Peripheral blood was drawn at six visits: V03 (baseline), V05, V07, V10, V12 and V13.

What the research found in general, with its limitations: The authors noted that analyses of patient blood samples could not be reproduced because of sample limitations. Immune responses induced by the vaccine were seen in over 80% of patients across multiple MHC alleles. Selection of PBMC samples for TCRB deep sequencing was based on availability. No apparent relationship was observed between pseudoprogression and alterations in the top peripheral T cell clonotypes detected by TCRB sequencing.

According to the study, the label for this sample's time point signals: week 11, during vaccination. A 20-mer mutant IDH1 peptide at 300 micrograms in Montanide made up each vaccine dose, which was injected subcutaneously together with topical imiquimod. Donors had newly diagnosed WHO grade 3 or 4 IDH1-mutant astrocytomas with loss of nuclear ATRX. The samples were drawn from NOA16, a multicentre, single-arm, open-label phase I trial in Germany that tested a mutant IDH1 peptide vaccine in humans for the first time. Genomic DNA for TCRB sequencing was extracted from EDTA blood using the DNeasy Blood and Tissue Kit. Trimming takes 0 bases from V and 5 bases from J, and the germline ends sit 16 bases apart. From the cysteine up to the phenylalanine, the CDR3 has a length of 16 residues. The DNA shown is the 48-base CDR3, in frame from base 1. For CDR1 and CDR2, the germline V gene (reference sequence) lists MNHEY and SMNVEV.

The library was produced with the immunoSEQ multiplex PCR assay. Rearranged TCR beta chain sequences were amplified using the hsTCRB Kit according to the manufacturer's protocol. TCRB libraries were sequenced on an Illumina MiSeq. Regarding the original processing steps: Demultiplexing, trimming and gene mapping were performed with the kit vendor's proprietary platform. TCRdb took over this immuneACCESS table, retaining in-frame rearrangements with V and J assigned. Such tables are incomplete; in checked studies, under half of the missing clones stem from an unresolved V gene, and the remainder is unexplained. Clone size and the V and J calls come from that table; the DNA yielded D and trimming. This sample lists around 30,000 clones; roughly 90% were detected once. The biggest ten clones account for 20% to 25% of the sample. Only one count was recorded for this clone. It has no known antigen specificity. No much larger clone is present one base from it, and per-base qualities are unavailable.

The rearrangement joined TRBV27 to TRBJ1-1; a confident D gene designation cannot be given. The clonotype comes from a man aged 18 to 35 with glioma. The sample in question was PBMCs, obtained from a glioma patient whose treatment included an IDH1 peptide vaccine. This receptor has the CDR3 CASSLSPWGGRTEAFF. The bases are TGTGCCAGCAGTTTATCCCCGTGGGGAGGGAGGACTGAAGCTTTCTTT.